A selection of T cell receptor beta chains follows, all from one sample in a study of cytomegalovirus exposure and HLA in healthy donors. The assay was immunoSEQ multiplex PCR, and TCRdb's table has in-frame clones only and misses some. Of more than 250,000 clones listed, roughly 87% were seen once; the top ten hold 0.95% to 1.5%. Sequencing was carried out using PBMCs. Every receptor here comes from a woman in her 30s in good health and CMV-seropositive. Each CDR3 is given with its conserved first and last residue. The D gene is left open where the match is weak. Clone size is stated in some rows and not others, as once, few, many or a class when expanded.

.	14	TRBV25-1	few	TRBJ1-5	TGTGCCAGCAGCGGGACACGAGGCAATCAGCCCCAGCATTTT	CASSGTRGNQPQHF
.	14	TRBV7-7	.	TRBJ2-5	TGTGCCAGCAGCTGGGTTGGAGGAGAAGAGACCCAGTACTTC	CASSWVGGEETQYF
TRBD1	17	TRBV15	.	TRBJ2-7	TGTGCCACCAGCAGAGACCTCCCGGGACAGGGGCTCTACGAGCAGTACTTC	CATSRDLPGQGLYEQYF
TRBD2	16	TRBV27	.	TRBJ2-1	TGTGCCAGCAGTTCCTCGACTAGCGGAATATACAATGAGCAGTTCTTC	CASSSSTSGIYNEQFF
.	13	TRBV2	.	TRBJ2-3	TGTGCCAGCAGTGAATCGGCCGCAGATACGCAGTATTTT	CASSESAADTQYF
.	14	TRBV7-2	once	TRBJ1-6	TGTGCCAGCAGCTTTCAGGCTGATAATTCACCCCTCCACTTT	CASSFQADNSPLHF
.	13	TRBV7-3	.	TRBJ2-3	TGTGCCAGCAGCTTAGGATACACAGATACGCAGTATTTT	CASSLGYTDTQYF
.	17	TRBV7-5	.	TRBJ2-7	TGTGCCAGAAGCCCTAGCCCCCAGGGATTGAGGACCTACGAGCAGTACTTC	CARSPSPQGLRTYEQYF
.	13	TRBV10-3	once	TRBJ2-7	TGTGCCATCAGTGAGTCGGACAAATACGAGCAGTACTTC	CAISESDKYEQYF
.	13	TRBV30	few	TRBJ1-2	TGTGCCTGGAGTGTAGGGGGGGCTGGTGGCTACACCTTC	CAWSVGGAGGYTF
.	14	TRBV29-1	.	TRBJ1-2	TGCAGCGTTGCATCGGGATCCTCTAACTATGGCTACACCTTC	CSVASGSSNYGYTF
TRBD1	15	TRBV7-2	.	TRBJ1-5	TGTGCCAGCAGCGTAGGGGACAGGGGGCATCAGCCCCAGCATTTT	CASSVGDRGHQPQHF
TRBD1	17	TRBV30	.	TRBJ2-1	TGTGCCTGGAGAGCGAGGACAGGGGCGGCCTCCTACAATGAGCAGTTCTTC	CAWRARTGAASYNEQFF
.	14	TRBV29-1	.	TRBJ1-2	TGCAGCGTTGGGGGCGCTGGGCAGAACTATGGCTACACCTTC	CSVGGAGQNYGYTF
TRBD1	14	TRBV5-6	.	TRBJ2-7	TGTGCCAGCAGCTTGAGACAGGGCCTAAGCGAGCAGTACTTC	CASSLRQGLSEQYF
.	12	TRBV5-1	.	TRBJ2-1	TGCGCCAGCAGCTATCGGAGTGGTGAGCAGTTCTTC	CASSYRSGEQFF
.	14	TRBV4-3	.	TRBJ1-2	TGCGCCAGCAGCCAAGTTCCAGTAAACTATGGCTACACCTTC	CASSQVPVNYGYTF
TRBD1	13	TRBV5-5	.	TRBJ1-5	TGTGCCAGCAGCTTAGCCGACAGGGTGGCCCAGCATTTT	CASSLADRVAQHF
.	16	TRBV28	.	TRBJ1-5	TGTGCCAGCGAGAGTTGGACAGAGTATAGCAATCAGCCCCAGCATTTT	CASESWTEYSNQPQHF
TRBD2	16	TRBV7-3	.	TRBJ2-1	TGTGCCAGCAGCTCCGGGACTAGCGGGATGGTGAATGAGCAGTTCTTC	CASSSGTSGMVNEQFF
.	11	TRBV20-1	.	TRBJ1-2	TGCAGTGCTAGAGGGGGAGGAGGCTACACCTTC	CSARGGGGYTF
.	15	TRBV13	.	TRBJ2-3	TGTGCCAGCAGCTTCACGGGAGCGGGCACAGATACGCAGTATTTT	CASSFTGAGTDTQYF
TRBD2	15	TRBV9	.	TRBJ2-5	TGTGCCAGCAGCGTTCTAGCGGGGGTACAAGAGACCCAGTACTTC	CASSVLAGVQETQYF
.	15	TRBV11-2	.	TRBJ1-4	TGTGCCAGCAGCCCAACGACCGGGGTTAATGAAAAACTGTTTTTT	CASSPTTGVNEKLFF
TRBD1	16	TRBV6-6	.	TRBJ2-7	TGTGCCAGCAGTTACTATACAACAGGGGATCCGTACGAGCAGTACTTC	CASSYYTTGDPYEQYF
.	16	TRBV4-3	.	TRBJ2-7	TGCGCCAGCAGCCAAGATTTTGCAGCCAAATCCTACGAGCAGTACTTC	CASSQDFAAKSYEQYF
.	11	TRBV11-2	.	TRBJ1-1	TGTGCCAGCAGCCCCTACACTGAAGCTTTCTTT	CASSPYTEAFF
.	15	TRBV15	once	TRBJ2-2	TGTGCCACCAGCAGAGGAAGGACAAACGACGGGGAGCTGTTTTTT	CATSRGRTNDGELFF
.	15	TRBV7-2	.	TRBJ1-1	TGTGCCAGCAGCTTATCTGGGGGTTCGAACACTGAAGCTTTCTTT	CASSLSGGSNTEAFF
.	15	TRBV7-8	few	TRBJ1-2	TGTGCCTCCCAGCCCTCAGGTATCGGGTATGATGGCTACACCTTC	CASQPSGIGYDGYTF
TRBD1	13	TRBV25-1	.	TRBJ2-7	TGTGCCAGCAGTGAATGGAGACAGGGCGAGCAGTACTTC	CASSEWRQGEQYF
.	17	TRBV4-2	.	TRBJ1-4	TGTGCCAGCAGCCGGACCGCCGGTTGGGCAACTAATGAAAAACTGTTTTTT	CASSRTAGWATNEKLFF
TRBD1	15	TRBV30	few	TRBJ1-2	TGTGCCTGGAGTGTACGGGACAGGATTAACTATGGCTACACCTTC	CAWSVRDRINYGYTF
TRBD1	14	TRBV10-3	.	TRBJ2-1	TGTGCCATCGCAGGGAGGACAGGGGGATATGAGCAGTTCTTC	CAIAGRTGGYEQFF
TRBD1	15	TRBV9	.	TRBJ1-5	TGTGCCAGCAGCCCCCGGACAGGGCTGGACCAGCCCCAGCATTTT	CASSPRTGLDQPQHF
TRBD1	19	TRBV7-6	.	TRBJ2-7	TGTGCCAGCAGCTTAGTTTTCGGGACAGGGGGCGCGAGGGTGTACGAGCAGTACTTC	CASSLVFGTGGARVYEQYF
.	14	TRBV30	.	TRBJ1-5	TGTGCCTGGAGTGTACAAGGGGATGGTCAGCCCCAGCATTTT	CAWSVQGDGQPQHF
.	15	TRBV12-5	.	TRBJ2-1	TGTGCTAGTGGCCCGCCGGGGGCGAGGAGTAATGAGCAGTTCTTC	CASGPPGARSNEQFF
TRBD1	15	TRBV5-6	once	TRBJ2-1	TGTGCCAGCATTCGGGGACAGGGGGTGAACAATGAGCAGTTCTTC	CASIRGQGVNNEQFF
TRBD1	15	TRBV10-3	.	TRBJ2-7	TGTGCCATCAGTGAGTCGGACAGGATGAACTACGAGCAGTACTTC	CAISESDRMNYEQYF